These 5 T cell receptor beta chains were all obtained from the same sample, sequenced in a study of T cells in Graves' hyperthyroidism and ophthalmopathy. The investigators amplified TCR beta CDR3 regions from RNA transcripts. An initial round of RT-PCR targeting the TCR CDR3 relied on the HTBI primer set. TCRdb independently ran MiXCR on the multiplex PCR reads; one entry per CDR3 protein. The table includes fewer than 850,000 distinct CDR3 sequences, roughly 17% detected once. Sequencing input: blood. These receptor sequences come from a man aged 45-65 years with Graves' hyperthyroidism.

This clonotype has at least ten counts. The J gene is TRBJ2-3, the V gene TRBV27; 8 positions match TRBD2. V was clipped by 6 bases and J by 5 bases; unmatched bases: 4. This CDR3 has 13 amino acids. The V gene's germline CDR1 is MNHEY and CDR2 SMNVEV (reference sequence). The CDR3 sequence is CASSREGQDTQYF. The CDR3 DNA reads as TGTGCCAGCAGCCGGGAGGGTCAAGATACGCAGTATTTT.

This clonotype was seen many times. J is TRBJ2-3 and V is TRBV4-1; D unresolved. This CDR3 is built from 13 residues. The V gene lost 4 bases and the J gene lost 2 bases, with 7 bases spanning the gap. Germline V CDR1 and CDR2: MGHRA, YSYEKL. CDR3 nucleotide sequence: TGCGCCAGCAGCCTCGGGTACACAGATACGCAGTATTTT. Protein product: CASSLGYTDTQYF.

This clonotype was recorded many times. The chain couples TRBV9 to TRBJ2-1; 9 nucleotides align to TRBD1. Germline loops: CDR1 SGDLS, CDR2 YYNGEE. This CDR3 is 17 amino acids long. Trimming at V came to 1 base and at J to 2 bases, leaving 7 bases not matched to a gene. CDR3 in amino acids: CASSVTIRTGAYNEQFF. The CDR3 DNA reads TGTGCCAGCAGCGTAACTATCCGGACAGGGGCCTACAATGAGCAGTTCTTC.

This clonotype occurred many times. The chain recombines TRBV2 with TRBJ2-7; the match to TRBD2 covers 7 bases. V shed 2 bases, J shed 5 bases, and the junction held 9 bases outside the gene matches. This CDR3 comprises 15 residues. Germline CDR1 SNHLY, CDR2 FYNNEI. CDR3 loop: CASSEWSREAHEQYF. For the CDR3, the DNA is TGTGCCAGCAGTGAATGGTCCCGGGAGGCCCACGAGCAGTACTTC.

This clonotype was counted ten times or more. CDR3 coding DNA: TGTGCCAGCAGTTTAGGGTGGACAGGGTCCTACGAGCAGTACTTC. Translating gives CASSLGWTGSYEQYF. The gene calls are TRBV12-3 or TRBV12-4 and TRBJ2-7; 8 nucleotides agree with TRBD1. The V gene end was trimmed by 1 base and the J gene end by 1 base; junction bases not matched to a gene: 3. The CDR3 is made up of 15 amino acids.